These 10 T cell receptor beta chains came from one sample sequenced in a study of type 1 regulatory T cells (dated by TCRdb to about 2021). Sequencer: Illumina MiSeq. TCRdb reworked the public reads: Q25 trimming with fastp, MiXCR clone assembly, productive beta chains retained. Each entry is one CDR3 protein sequence, shown with its most common DNA and genes. Across this sample there are about 62,000 distinct CDR3 sequences, with 55% to 65% seen only once. Roughly 1.9% of the sample goes to the ten largest clones. Their target antigens are unknown. Material: cultured non-Tr1 T cells, either the whole culture or a sorted T cell fraction (not recorded which). This specimen's cell subset or site label, interpreted: non-Tr1 population from the T-allo10 product. The receptors originated from a human donor in good health.

The sample holds a few counts of this clonotype. The gene calls are TRBV20-1 and TRBJ2-7; 9 bases align to TRBD2. V dropped 7 bases and J dropped 2; count of bases not matched to a gene: 6. The germline gives CDR1 DFQATT, CDR2 SNEGSKA (reference sequence). CDR3 length equals 13 residues. CDR3 nucleotide sequence: TGCAGTGTCACGACTAGCGGAGCCTACGAGCAGTACTTC. Translation gives CSVTTSGAYEQYF.

This chain joins TRBV27 and TRBJ2-7; D tentatively reads TRBD1 or TRBD2 (7 bases each). Germline assignment: CDR1 MNHEY and CDR2 SMNVEV (reference sequence). Trimming stripped 5 bases from V and 1 base from J, with 27 bases between. The CDR3 has 19 amino acids. The CDR3 bases are TGTGCCAGCAGTCGAAGAAGACAGGGTCCAGCGGGGCGTTCCTACGAGCAGTACTTC. It translates to CASSRRRQGPAGRSYEQYF.

CDR3: CASAKTAQSSYEQYF. CDR3 sequence (DNA): TGTGCCAGCGCCAAGACAGCCCAAAGCTCCTACGAGCAGTACTTC. This rearrangement joins TRBV27 to TRBJ2-7; D is possibly TRBD1 (5 bases). Germline lookup yields CDR1 MNHEY and CDR2 SMNVEV (reference sequence). This CDR3 comprises 15 residues. V was trimmed by 8 bases and J by 0 bases, leaving 17 bases between them.

The rearrangement links TRBV11-2 to TRBJ1-1; D ambiguous. V was shortened by 3 bases and J by 0 bases, with 8 bases between the two germline ends. Germline CDR1 reads SGHAT; CDR2 reads FQNNGV. CDR3 length: 14 residues. The CDR3 reads CASSFNDMNTEAFF. DNA for the CDR3: TGTGCCAGCAGCTTTAATGACATGAACACTGAAGCTTTCTTT.

Only a few counts were recorded for this clonotype. The chain couples TRBV7-9 to TRBJ1-6, with D hard to call. Between the trimmed V and J ends, which lost 5 bases and 6 bases, there was a span of 8 bases. The CDR3 length is 13 residues. CDR1 and CDR2 (germline): SEHNR, FQNEAQ (reference sequence). The CDR3 sequence is CASSPTVNSPLHF. The CDR3 DNA is TGTGCCAGCAGCCCCACAGTTAATTCACCCCTCCACTTT.

This clonotype has only a few counts. The gene calls are TRBV5-5 and TRBJ2-7; 7 nucleotides align to TRBD2. The CDR3 is made up of 18 amino acids. Germline V CDR1 and CDR2: SGHKS, YYEKEE (reference sequence). J gave up 5 bases and V 0 bases, and 17 bases lay outside the gene matches. CDR3 DNA sequence: TGTGCCAGCAGCTTGGAGTGGAGGGAGGGCCTTCGCGTCGACGAGCAGTACTTC. Translation: CASSLEWREGLRVDEQYF.

To note about this clonotype: Mismatch with germline at one junction end may stem from a read error. This sequence joins TRBV5-1 and TRBJ1-5; D remains unclear. Germline V gene data show CDR1 as SGHRS and CDR2 as YFSETQ. This CDR3 comprises 13 residues. The DNA of the CDR3 is TGCGCCAGCAGCTTGGATACCAATCAGCCCCGGCATTTT. Protein product: CASSLDTNQPRHF. Full variable domain (missing parts from reference TRBV5-1 and TRBJ1-5): KAGVTQTPRYLIKTRGQQVTLSCSPISGHRSVSWYQQTPGQGLQFLFEYFSETQRNKGNFPGRFSGRQFSNSRSEMNVSTLELGDSALYLCASSLDTNQPRHFGDGTRLSIL.

V usage is TRBV5-5 and J usage is TRBJ2-3, with D possibly being TRBD2 (6 bases). V lost 0 bases and J lost 2, with 13 bases in between. The CDR3 covers 16 residues. Germline V gene sequence: CDR1 SGHKS, CDR2 YYEKEE (reference sequence). The CDR3 DNA is TGTGCCAGCAGCTTGGTCCTTAGCGGTCTCACAGATACGCAGTATTTT. Translating gives CASSLVLSGLTDTQYF.

Comments on this clonotype: At one boundary the junction diverges from the germline segment, which might be a read error. The CDR3 DNA reads as TGCAGTGCTAGAATGCTAGCTGCCGGGGGGCTGTTTTTT. Amino acid sequence: CSARMLAAGGLFF. The chain is built from TRBV20-1 and TRBJ2-2; perhaps TRBD2 as D (6 bases). The germline V gene encodes CDR1 DFQATT and CDR2 SNEGSKA (reference sequence). The CDR3 runs 13 residues.

Only a few counts were recorded for this clonotype. The rearrangement links TRBV12-3 or TRBV12-4 to TRBJ1-2; D is uncertain. The CDR3 runs 14 residues. Trimming took 6 bases from V and 3 from J, leaving 14 bases between them. The CDR3 DNA reads TGTGCCAGCAGCCAAGCTGGTGTTGACTATGGCTACACCTTC. Encoded protein: CASSQAGVDYGYTF.